The 6 T cell receptor beta chains below were found in one sample sequenced in a study of CD8 T cells in ankylosing spondylitis. The study's findings and limits: In ankylosing spondylitis blood, a motif of eight highly homologous TCR beta variants appeared characteristic.

No antigen has been assigned to these receptors. TCRdb analysed the 5' RACE reads with MiXCR anew, one entry per CDR3 protein. The sample has roughly 440,000 distinct CDR3 sequences, about 15% seen once; the top ten hold about 0.94%. Sequenced input: blood, either unsorted or a sorted T cell fraction (not recorded which). Receptors were obtained from a male donor with ankylosing spondylitis.

This rearrangement joins TRBV20-1 to TRBJ2-5; the D gene is possibly TRBD2 (5 bases). CDR3 size: 13 residues. The V gene lost 1 base and the J gene lost 7 bases, with 13 bases spanning the gap. In germline, CDR1 is DFQATT, CDR2 SNEGSKA (reference sequence). The CDR3 spells CSARVVGEGTQYF. DNA for the CDR3: TGCAGTGCTAGAGTGGTCGGGGAAGGGACCCAGTACTTC.

This chain connects TRBV12-3 or TRBV12-4 to TRBJ1-2, with TRBD1 identical over 7 bases. The CDR3 is made up of 14 amino acids. The CDR3 loop reads CDSPYHGQAEGYTF. CDR3 DNA sequence: TGTGACTCACCCTACCATGGACAGGCGGAGGGCTACACCTTC.

The rearrangement joins TRBV19 to TRBJ2-5; 10 nucleotides line up with TRBD2. This CDR3 is 17 amino acids long. With V trimmed by 5 bases and J by 5 bases, 14 bases remained unmatched. Germline assignment: CDR1 LNHDA and CDR2 SQIVND (reference sequence). The DNA for the CDR3 is TGTGCCAGTAGTCGACGGCTCCCCAGCGGGGGGGCCGAGACCCAGTACTTC. Protein product: CASSRRLPSGGAETQYF.

V gene TRBV6-2 or TRBV6-3 combines with J gene TRBJ2-4; 7 bases fit TRBD1. Germline CDR1 is MNHEY and CDR2 is SVGEGT. The CDR3 loop spans 16 amino acids. The V segment lost 6 bases and the J segment 0 bases; nucleotides outside the gene matches: 8. The CDR3 is CASRKPGQQAKNIQYF. The CDR3 DNA is TGTGCCAGCAGGAAGCCGGGACAGCAAGCCAAAAACATTCAGTACTTC.

The V gene is TRBV29-1, the J gene TRBJ2-3, with 8 nucleotides matching TRBD2. V trimming: 8 bases; J trimming: 0 bases; junction bases outside the gene matches: 4. This CDR3 has 13 amino acids. Per germline, CDR1 SQVTM and CDR2 ANQGSEA. The CDR3 is CSFRGGSTDTQYF. CDR3 DNA sequence: TGCAGCTTCCGGGGGGGCAGCACAGATACGCAGTATTTT.

The V and J genes are TRBV7-2 and TRBJ2-3; D is uncertain. Germline V gene data show CDR1 as SGHTA and CDR2 as FQGNSA. The V and J ends lost 0 bases and 2 bases respectively, with 9 bases between them. The CDR3 runs 15 residues. In DNA, the CDR3 is TGTGCCAGCAGCTTAGCATGGCCCTACACAGATACGCAGTATTTT. This encodes CASSLAWPYTDTQYF.